Only a few counts were recorded for the clone carrying this T cell receptor (beta chain). Antigen: not known. The CDR3 runs to 12 residues. The trim removed 8 bases at V and 8 bases at J, leaving 8 bases unmatched. Germline CDR1 is LNHNV and CDR2 is YYDKDF (reference sequence). The data belong to a study of beta chain features in type 1 diabetes. Points from the study as a whole: Significant though moderate, a shortening of TCRB CDR3s appeared in all four CD4+ subsets of Type 1 diabetes patients. Using cDNA template may skew counts toward highly expressing activated cells. PCR might favor shorter templates, but any such skew would affect patients and controls equally.

The isolated RNA, all of it, was reverse transcribed, so expressed TCRB transcripts were what got sequenced. Sequencing used immunoSEQ multiplex PCR; TCRdb keeps in-frame clones, though not all of them. The data contain roughly 450,000 clones, 11% of them singletons. Without exception, sorted populations had purity beyond 95%. The chain joins TRBV15 to TRBJ1-1, with 7 bases identical to TRBD1. The sample was naive CD4+ T cells from blood. The clonotype was recovered from a woman between 18 and 30 years old in good health. The CDR3 loop is CATHRGTGEAFF. The CDR3 nucleotides read TGTGCCACCCACAGGGGTACAGGGGAAGCTTTCTTT.